This entry concerns a single T cell receptor beta chain. The sample comes from a study of blood T cell repertoires in COVID-19. Study-level background: Collection of acute and convalescent COVID-19 samples took place in the United States, Italy and Spain.

The repertoire was sequenced with immunoSEQ multiplex PCR; TCRdb's copy has only in-frame clones and lacks some. The sample records roughly 120,000 clones, about 82% being singletons. This CDR3 contains 17 residues. Germline assignment: CDR1 MDHEN and CDR2 SYDVKM. The germline V and J ends were trimmed by 6 bases and 9 bases, with 27 bases remaining between them. This sequence originates from a human donor in a cohort sampled during active COVID-19. The source material was peripheral blood. The chain carries TRBV28 and TRBJ2-1, with D possibly being TRBD1 (5 bases). The CDR3 DNA reads TGTGCCAGCAGGACCTCTTTACAGGTTGGTTTTGGCGGTGAGCAGTTCTTC. It codes for CASRTSLQVGFGGEQFF.